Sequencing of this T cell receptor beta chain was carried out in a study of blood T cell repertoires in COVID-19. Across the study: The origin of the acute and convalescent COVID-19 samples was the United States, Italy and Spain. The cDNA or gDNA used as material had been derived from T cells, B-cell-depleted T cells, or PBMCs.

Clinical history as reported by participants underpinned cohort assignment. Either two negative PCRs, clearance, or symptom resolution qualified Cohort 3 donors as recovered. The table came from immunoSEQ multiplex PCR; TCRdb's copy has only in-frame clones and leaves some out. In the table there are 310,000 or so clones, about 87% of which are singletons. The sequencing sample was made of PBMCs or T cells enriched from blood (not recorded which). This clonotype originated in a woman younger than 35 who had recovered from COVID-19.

The CDR3 DNA reads TGTGCCAGCAGCTTGGAGGGACAGGGGGCCAAGTACTTC. Translating it yields CASSLEGQGAKYF. The chain is built from TRBV5-4 and TRBJ2-7, with 12 bases identical to TRBD1. After removal of 0 bases from V and 11 bases from J, the junction contained 3 bases not matched to a gene. Germline-derived CDR1 and CDR2 are SGHNT and YYREEE (reference sequence). The CDR3 is 13 amino acids.